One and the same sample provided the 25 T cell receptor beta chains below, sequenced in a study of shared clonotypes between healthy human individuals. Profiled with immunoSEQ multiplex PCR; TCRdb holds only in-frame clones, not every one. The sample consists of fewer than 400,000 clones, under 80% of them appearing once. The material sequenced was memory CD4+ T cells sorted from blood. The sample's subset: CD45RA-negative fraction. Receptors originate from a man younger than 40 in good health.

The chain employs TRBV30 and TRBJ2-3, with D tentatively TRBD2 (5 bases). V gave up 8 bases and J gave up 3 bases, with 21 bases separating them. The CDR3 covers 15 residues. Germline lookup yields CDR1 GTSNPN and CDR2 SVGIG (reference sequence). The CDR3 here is CAGRLLRRPTDTQYF. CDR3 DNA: TGTGCCGGCCGACTATTGCGCAGACCAACAGATACGCAGTATTTT.

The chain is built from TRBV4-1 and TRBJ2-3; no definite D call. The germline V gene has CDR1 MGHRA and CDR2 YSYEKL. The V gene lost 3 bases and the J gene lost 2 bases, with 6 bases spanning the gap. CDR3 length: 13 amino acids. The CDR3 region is CASSHPPTDTQYF. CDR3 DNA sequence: TGCGCCAGCAGCCACCCACCCACAGATACGCAGTATTTT.

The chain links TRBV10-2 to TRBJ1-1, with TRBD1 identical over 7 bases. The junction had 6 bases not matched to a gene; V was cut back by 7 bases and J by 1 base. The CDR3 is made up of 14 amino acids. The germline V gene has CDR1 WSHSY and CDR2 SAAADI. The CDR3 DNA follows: TGCGCCAGCACAATGACAGGGACGAACACTGAAGCTTTCTTT. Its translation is CASTMTGTNTEAFF.

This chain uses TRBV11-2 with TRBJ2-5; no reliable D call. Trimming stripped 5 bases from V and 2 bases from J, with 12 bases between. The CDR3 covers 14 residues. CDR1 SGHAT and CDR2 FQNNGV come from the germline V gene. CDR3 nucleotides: TGTGCCAGCAGCCCCCATCGAACTCAAGAGACCCAGTACTTC. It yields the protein CASSPHRTQETQYF.

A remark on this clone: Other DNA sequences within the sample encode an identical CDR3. CDR3 amino acids: CASSPPNQPQHF. CDR3 coding DNA: TGTGCCAGCTCACCACCCAATCAGCCCCAGCATTTT. The rearrangement links TRBV18 to TRBJ1-5; no clear D. The CDR3 is 12 amino acids. V lost 0 bases to trimming and J lost 3 bases, with 0 bases between them. Germline CDR1 reads KGHSH; CDR2 reads LQKENI.

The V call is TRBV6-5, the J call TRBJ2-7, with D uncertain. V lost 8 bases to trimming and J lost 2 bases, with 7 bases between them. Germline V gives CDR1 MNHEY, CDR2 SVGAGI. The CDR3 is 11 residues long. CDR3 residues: CASGMAYEQYF. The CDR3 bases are TGTGCCAGCGGGATGGCCTACGAGCAGTACTTC.

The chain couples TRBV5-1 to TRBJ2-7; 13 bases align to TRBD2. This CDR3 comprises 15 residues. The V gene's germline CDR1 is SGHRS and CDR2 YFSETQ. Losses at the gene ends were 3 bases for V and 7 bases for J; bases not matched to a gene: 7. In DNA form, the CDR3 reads TGCGCCAGCAGCTGGACTAGCGGGAGAAGAGGGGAGCAGTACTTC. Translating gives CASSWTSGRRGEQYF.

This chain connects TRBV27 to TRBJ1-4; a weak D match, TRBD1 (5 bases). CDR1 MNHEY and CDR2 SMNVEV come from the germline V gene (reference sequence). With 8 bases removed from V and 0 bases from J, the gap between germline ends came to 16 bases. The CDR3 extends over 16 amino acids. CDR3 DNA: TGTGCCAGCCGAAGCAGGGCTCGCCCAACTAATGAAAAACTGTTTTTT. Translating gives CASRSRARPTNEKLFF.

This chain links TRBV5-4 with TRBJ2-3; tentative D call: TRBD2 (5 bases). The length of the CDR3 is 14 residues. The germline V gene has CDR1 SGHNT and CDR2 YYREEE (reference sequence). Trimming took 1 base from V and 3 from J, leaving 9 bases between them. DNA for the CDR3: TGTGCCAGCAGCTTGTATACGGGGACAGATACGCAGTATTTT. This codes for CASSLYTGTDTQYF. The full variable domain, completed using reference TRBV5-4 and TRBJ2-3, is ETGVTQSPTHLIKTRGQQVTLRCSSQSGHNTVSWYQQALGQGPQFIFQYYREEENGRGNFPPRFSGLQFPNYSSELNVNALELDDSALYLCASSLYTGTDTQYFGPGTRLTVL.

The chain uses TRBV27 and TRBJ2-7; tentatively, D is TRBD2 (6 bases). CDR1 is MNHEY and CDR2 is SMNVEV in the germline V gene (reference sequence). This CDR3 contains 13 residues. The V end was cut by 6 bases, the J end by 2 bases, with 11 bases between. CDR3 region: CASSGSITYEQYF. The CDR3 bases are TGTGCCAGCAGCGGGAGTATCACCTACGAGCAGTACTTC.

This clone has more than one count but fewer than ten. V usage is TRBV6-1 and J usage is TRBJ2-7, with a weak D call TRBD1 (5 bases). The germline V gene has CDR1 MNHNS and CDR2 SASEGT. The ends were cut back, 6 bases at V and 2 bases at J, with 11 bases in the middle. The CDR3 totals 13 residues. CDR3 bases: TGTGCCAGCAGGGAAAGACAGACCTACGAGCAGTACTTC. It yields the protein CASRERQTYEQYF.

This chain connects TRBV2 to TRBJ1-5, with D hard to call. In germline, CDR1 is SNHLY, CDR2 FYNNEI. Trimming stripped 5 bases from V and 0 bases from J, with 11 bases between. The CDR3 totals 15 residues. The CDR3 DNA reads TGTGCCAGCAGTTTGGACGGAAATAGCAATCAGCCCCAGCATTTT. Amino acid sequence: CASSLDGNSNQPQHF.

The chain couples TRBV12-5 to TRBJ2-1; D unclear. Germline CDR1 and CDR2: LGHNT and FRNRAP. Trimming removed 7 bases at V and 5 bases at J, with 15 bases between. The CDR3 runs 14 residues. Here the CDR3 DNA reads TGTGCTAGTGCACCAGGTGTGGATAACAATGAGCAGTTCTTC. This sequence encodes CASAPGVDNNEQFF.

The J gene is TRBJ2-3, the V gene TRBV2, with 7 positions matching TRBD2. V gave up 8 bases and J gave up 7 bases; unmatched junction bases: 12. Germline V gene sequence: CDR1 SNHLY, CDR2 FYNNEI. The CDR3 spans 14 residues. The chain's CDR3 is CASGVGGSRNTQYF. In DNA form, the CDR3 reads TGTGCCAGCGGGGTGGGAGGGAGTAGGAATACGCAGTATTTT.

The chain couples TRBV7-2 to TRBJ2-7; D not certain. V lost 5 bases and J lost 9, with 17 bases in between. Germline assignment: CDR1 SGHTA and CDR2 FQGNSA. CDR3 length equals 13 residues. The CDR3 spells CASSPPVIGGQYF. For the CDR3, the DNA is TGTGCCAGCAGCCCCCCGGTAATCGGCGGGCAGTACTTC.

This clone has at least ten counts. The CDR3 DNA sequence: TGCGCCAGCAGCTTGGGGGCAGGGGCCCAGCCCCAGCATTTT. It translates to CASSLGAGAQPQHF. The chain combines TRBV5-1 with TRBJ1-5; tentatively, D is TRBD1 (6 bases). This CDR3 region has 14 residues. Germline V gene lookup returns CDR1 SGHRS and CDR2 YFSETQ. V dropped 0 bases and J dropped 7 bases, with 11 bases sitting between them. Full variable domain (outside the CDR3, taken from reference TRBV5-1 and TRBJ1-5): KAGVTQTPRYLIKTRGQQVTLSCSPISGHRSVSWYQQTPGQGLQFLFEYFSETQRNKGNFPGRFSGRQFSNSRSEMNVSTLELGDSALYLCASSLGAGAQPQHFGDGTRLSIL.

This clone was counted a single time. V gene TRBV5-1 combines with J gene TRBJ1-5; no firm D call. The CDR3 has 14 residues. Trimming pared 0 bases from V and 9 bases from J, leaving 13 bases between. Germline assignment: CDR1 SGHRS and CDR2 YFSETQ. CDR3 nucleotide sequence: TGCGCCAGCAGCTTGGGGACGGGTTTCGGGCCCCAGCATTTT. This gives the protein CASSLGTGFGPQHF.

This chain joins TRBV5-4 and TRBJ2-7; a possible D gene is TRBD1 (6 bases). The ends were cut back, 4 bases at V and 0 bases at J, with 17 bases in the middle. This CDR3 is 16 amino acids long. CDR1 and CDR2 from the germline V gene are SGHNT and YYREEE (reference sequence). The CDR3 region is CASSTDRRNGSYEQYF. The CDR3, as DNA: TGTGCCAGCAGCACCGACAGGAGAAATGGCTCCTACGAGCAGTACTTC. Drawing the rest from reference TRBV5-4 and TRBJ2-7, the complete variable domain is ETGVTQSPTHLIKTRGQQVTLRCSSQSGHNTVSWYQQALGQGPQFIFQYYREEENGRGNFPPRFSGLQFPNYSSELNVNALELDDSALYLCASSTDRRNGSYEQYFGPGTRLTVT.

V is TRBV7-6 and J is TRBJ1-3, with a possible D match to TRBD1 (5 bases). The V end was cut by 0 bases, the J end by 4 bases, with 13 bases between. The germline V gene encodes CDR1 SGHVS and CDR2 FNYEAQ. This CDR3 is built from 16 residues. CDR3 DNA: TGTGCCAGCAGCTTAGCGGTCAGGGAGGTGGGAAACACCATATATTTT. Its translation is CASSLAVREVGNTIYF.

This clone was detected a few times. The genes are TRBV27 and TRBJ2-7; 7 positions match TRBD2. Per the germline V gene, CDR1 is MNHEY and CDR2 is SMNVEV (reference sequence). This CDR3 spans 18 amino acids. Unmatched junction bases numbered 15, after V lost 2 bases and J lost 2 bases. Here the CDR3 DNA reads TGTGCCAGCAGTTTACGGCAACCTCCGGGACTAAGGGCCTACGAGCAGTACTTC. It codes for CASSLRQPPGLRAYEQYF.

DNA for the CDR3: TGTGCCAGCAGCCAAGTTGGGGGTAAAAAACTGTTTTTT. Residues: CASSQVGGKKLFF. The chain employs TRBV14 and TRBJ1-4, with D possibly matching TRBD1 (5 bases). Trimming left V 1 base short and J 9 bases short, with 9 bases between. Germline V gene lookup returns CDR1 SGHDN and CDR2 FVKESK. This CDR3 has 13 residues.

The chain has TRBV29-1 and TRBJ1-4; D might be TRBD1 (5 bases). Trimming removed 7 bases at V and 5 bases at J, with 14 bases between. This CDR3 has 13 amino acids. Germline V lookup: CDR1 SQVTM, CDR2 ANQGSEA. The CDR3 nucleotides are TGCAGCGCCCGGGGGACGGAAAATGAAAAACTGTTTTTT. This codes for CSARGTENEKLFF.

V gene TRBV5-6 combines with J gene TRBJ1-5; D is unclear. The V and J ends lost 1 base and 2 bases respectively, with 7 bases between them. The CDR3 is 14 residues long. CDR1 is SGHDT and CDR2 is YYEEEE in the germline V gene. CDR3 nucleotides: TGTGCCAGCAGCTTGAGGGTGGGCAATCAGCCCCAGCATTTT. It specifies CASSLRVGNQPQHF.

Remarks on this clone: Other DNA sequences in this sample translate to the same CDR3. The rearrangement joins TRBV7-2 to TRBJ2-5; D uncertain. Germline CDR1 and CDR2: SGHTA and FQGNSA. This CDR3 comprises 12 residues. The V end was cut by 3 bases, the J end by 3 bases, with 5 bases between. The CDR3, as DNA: TGTGCCAGCAGCTTGAACGAAGAGACCCAGTACTTC. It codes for CASSLNEETQYF.

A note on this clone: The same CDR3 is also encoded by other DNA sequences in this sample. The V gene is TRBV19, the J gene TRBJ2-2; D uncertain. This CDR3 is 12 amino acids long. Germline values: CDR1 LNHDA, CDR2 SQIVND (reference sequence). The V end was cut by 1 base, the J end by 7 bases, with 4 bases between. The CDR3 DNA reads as TGTGCCAGTAGTATAGTCCTCGGGGAGCTGTTTTTT. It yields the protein CASSIVLGELFF. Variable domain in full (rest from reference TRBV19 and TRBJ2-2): DGGITQSPKYLFRKEGQNVTLSCEQNLNHDAMYWYRQDPGQGLRLIYYSQIVNDFQKGDIAEGYSVSREKKESFPLTVTSAQKNPTAFYLCASSIVLGELFFGEGSRLTVL.